The rows below give T cell receptor beta chains drawn from one sample of a study of cytotoxic CD8 clonotypes in ibrutinib-treated CLL. Generated by immunoSEQ multiplex PCR, the TCRdb table keeps only in-frame clones and is missing some. The table records more than 200,000 clones, just over 70% of them present only once. The source was PBMCs, collected after 12 months of ibrutinib treatment. Source of these receptors: a human donor with chronic lymphocytic leukemia. The CDR3 runs from the conserved cysteine through the conserved F or W. The D gene is left open where the match is weak. Only part of the rows carry a size: once, few, many, or a class if the clone is expanded.

V gene,clone size,D gene,J gene,CDR3 protein,CDR3 DNA
TRBV6-1,.,.,TRBJ1-5,CASSEPHGTSAYSNQPQHF,TGTGCCAGCAGTGAGCCCCACGGGACCTCTGCGTATAGCAATCAGCCCCAGCATTTT
TRBV7-2,.,.,TRBJ2-3,CASSLRRVVDTQYF,TGTGCCAGCAGCTTAAGGAGAGTCGTGGATACGCAGTATTTT
TRBV11-2,once,TRBD2,TRBJ2-1,CASSFGTSGRVNEQFF,TGTGCCAGCAGCTTTGGGACTAGCGGGAGAGTCAATGAGCAGTTCTTC
TRBV30,.,.,TRBJ1-4,CAWSAEGRSNEKLFF,TGTGCCTGGAGTGCGGAGGGGCGATCTAATGAAAAACTGTTTTTT
TRBV28,many,TRBD1,TRBJ1-5,CAAYRGGNQPQHF,TGTGCCGCGTACAGGGGCGGCAATCAGCCCCAGCATTTT
TRBV30,.,.,TRBJ1-3,CAWSAWEGPGNTIYF,TGTGCCTGGAGTGCTTGGGAGGGACCTGGAAACACCATATATTTT
TRBV11-2,.,.,TRBJ1-1,CASSFPSSSATEAFF,TGTGCCAGCAGCTTTCCATCGTCTTCGGCGACTGAAGCTTTCTTT
TRBV5-6,.,.,TRBJ2-7,CASSLESYEQYF,TGTGCCAGCAGCTTGGAGTCCTACGAGCAGTACTTC
TRBV5-1,.,TRBD2,TRBJ2-7,CASSFSGGASYEQYF,TGCGCCAGCAGCTTTAGCGGGGGTGCCTCCTACGAGCAGTACTTC
TRBV7-2,.,TRBD1,TRBJ2-5,CASSLGGDRGQTQYF,TGTGCCAGCAGCTTAGGGGGGGACAGGGGACAGACCCAGTACTTC
TRBV10-3,.,.,TRBJ2-7,CAISERGTDEQYF,TGTGCCATCAGTGAGAGGGGAACGGACGAGCAGTACTTC
TRBV6-4,.,.,TRBJ1-5,CASSLAGDADTQHF,TGTGCCAGCAGTCTAGCGGGAGACGCAGATACGCAGCATTTT
TRBV30,.,TRBD2,TRBJ2-1,CAWIKRGLAGNEQFF,TGTGCCTGGATCAAACGGGGACTAGCGGGCAATGAGCAGTTCTTC
TRBV5-1,.,.,TRBJ1-4,CASSLGSSTNEKLFF,TGCGCCAGCAGCTTGGGTTCTTCAACTAATGAAAAACTGTTTTTT
TRBV2,.,.,TRBJ2-1,CASSPTWREEQFF,TGTGCCAGCAGCCCTACATGGAGGGAAGAGCAGTTCTTC
TRBV9,.,.,TRBJ1-5,CASSVGDLFIGQPQHF,TGTGCCAGCAGCGTAGGGGACCTCTTCATCGGGCAGCCCCAGCATTTT
TRBV7-9,.,TRBD1,TRBJ2-2,CASSSYRGPRSDTGELFF,TGTGCCAGCAGCTCTTACAGGGGCCCCAGGTCGGACACCGGGGAGCTGTTTTTT
TRBV6-5,.,.,TRBJ2-7,CASTSRTDEQYF,TGTGCCAGCACTTCGCGGACCGACGAGCAGTACTTC
TRBV28,few,TRBD1,TRBJ1-2,CASSLAGGTNYGYTF,TGTGCCAGCAGTTTGGCAGGGGGTACAAACTATGGCTACACCTTC
TRBV14,few,TRBD1,TRBJ2-6,CASSQRQGAANVLTF,TGTGCCAGCAGCCAGAGACAGGGGGCCGCCAACGTCCTGACTTTC
TRBV6-5,.,TRBD1,TRBJ1-2,CASSYSRGLGNYGYTF,TGTGCCAGCAGTTACTCCAGGGGGCTTGGTAACTATGGCTACACCTTC
TRBV6-5,few,.,TRBJ1-5,CASRQTSNQPQHF,TGTGCCAGCCGACAGACTAGCAATCAGCCCCAGCATTTT
TRBV6-5,.,.,TRBJ1-2,CASSYSTGNGYTF,TGTGCCAGCAGTTACTCGACGGGAAATGGCTACACCTTC
TRBV30,few,.,TRBJ1-6,CAWTPGRTYNSPLHF,TGTGCCTGGACTCCTGGACGAACCTATAATTCACCCCTCCACTTT
TRBV7-6,.,.,TRBJ2-7,CASSSITTYEQYF,TGTGCCAGCAGCTCAATCACGACCTACGAGCAGTACTTC
TRBV15,.,TRBD2,TRBJ2-7,CATSRGLAGGTMREQYF,TGTGCCACCAGCAGAGGACTAGCGGGAGGGACCATGAGGGAGCAGTACTTC
TRBV6-4,.,.,TRBJ2-2,CAPEGQGTGELFF,TGTGCCCCGGAAGGGCAGGGCACCGGGGAGCTGTTTTTT
TRBV7-2,few,.,TRBJ2-2,CASSLGSAVSSTGELFF,TGTGCCAGCAGCTTAGGTTCGGCAGTCTCGAGCACCGGGGAGCTGTTTTTT
TRBV10-1,.,.,TRBJ1-2,CASSERSSYGYTF,TGCGCCAGCAGTGAACGGTCGAGCTATGGCTACACCTTC
TRBV11-2,.,TRBD1,TRBJ1-5,CASSPGDRAQPQHF,TGTGCCAGCAGCCCAGGGGACAGGGCCCAGCCCCAGCATTTT
TRBV18,many,.,TRBJ1-1,CASSPGSTEAFF,TGTGCCAGCTCACCGGGAAGCACTGAAGCTTTCTTT
TRBV5-5,.,TRBD1,TRBJ1-2,CATHPGTGVNYGYTF,TGTGCCACCCACCCCGGGACAGGGGTTAACTATGGCTACACCTTC
TRBV6-1,once,TRBD1,TRBJ2-7,CASSGTVLGEQYF,TGTGCCAGCAGCGGGACAGTCCTTGGCGAGCAGTACTTC
TRBV15,.,.,TRBJ2-5,CATSRGREETQYF,TGTGCCACCAGCAGAGGGAGGGAGGAGACCCAGTACTTC
TRBV7-9,.,.,TRBJ2-5,CASSPSGAETQYF,TGTGCCAGCAGCCCCAGTGGTGCGGAGACCCAGTACTTC
TRBV4-2,once,.,TRBJ2-1,CASSQDPNNEQFF,TGTGCCAGCAGCCAAGACCCTAACAATGAGCAGTTCTTC
TRBV30,.,.,TRBJ2-2,CAWGLSLGELFF,TGTGCCTGGGGCCTTTCTCTAGGGGAGCTGTTTTTT
TRBV2,.,.,TRBJ2-2,CASSEALKVGELFF,TGTGCCAGCAGTGAAGCGCTAAAGGTCGGGGAGCTGTTTTTT
TRBV6-5,.,.,TRBJ1-5,CATALRVASQPQHF,TGTGCCACAGCCTTGCGGGTGGCGTCTCAGCCCCAGCATTTT
TRBV5-4,.,.,TRBJ2-1,CASSSKDRNYNEQFF,TGTGCCAGCAGCTCCAAGGACAGAAACTACAATGAGCAGTTCTTC
TRBV27,.,TRBD1,TRBJ2-7,CASSFTGGYEQYF,TGTGCCAGCAGTTTTACAGGGGGATACGAGCAGTACTTC
TRBV28,.,.,TRBJ1-2,CASTGGGENYGYTF,TGTGCCAGCACCGGGGGCGGAGAGAACTATGGCTACACCTTC
TRBV23-1,.,.,TRBJ2-2,CASSQSPGLANTGELFF,TGCGCCAGCAGTCAATCCCCAGGTCTCGCGAACACCGGGGAGCTGTTTTTT
TRBV19,many,.,TRBJ1-1,CASGPEIKAFF,TGTGCCAGTGGCCCTGAGATCAAAGCTTTCTTT
TRBV9,many,.,TRBJ2-7,CARGHFLPYEQYF,TGTGCCAGGGGACATTTTTTGCCCTACGAGCAGTACTTC
TRBV7-3,.,.,TRBJ2-2,CASSRTNTGELFF,TGTGCCAGCAGCCGTACGAACACCGGGGAGCTGTTTTTT
TRBV29-1,.,.,TRBJ2-1,CSVGLGAITYNEQFF,TGCAGCGTTGGGCTCGGGGCGATCACCTACAATGAGCAGTTCTTC
TRBV19,.,.,TRBJ1-5,CASSRPPDQPQHF,TGTGCCAGTAGTAGGCCTCCGGATCAGCCCCAGCATTTT
TRBV5-1,.,.,TRBJ2-1,CASSPGVGSYNEQFF,TGCGCCAGCAGTCCAGGGGTGGGCTCCTACAATGAGCAGTTCTTC
TRBV2,.,TRBD2,TRBJ2-7,CASSLPGLAGEGSYEQYF,TGTGCCAGCAGCCTCCCGGGACTAGCGGGAGAAGGGTCCTACGAGCAGTACTTC
TRBV29-1,once,.,TRBJ2-1,CSVLRGSSSYNEQFF,TGCAGCGTTCTCAGGGGTTCAAGCTCCTACAATGAGCAGTTCTTC
TRBV7-3,few,.,TRBJ1-1,CASSLSGGRNTEAFF,TGTGCCAGCAGCTTGTCCGGGGGAAGGAACACTGAAGCTTTCTTT
TRBV2,.,.,TRBJ1-5,CASSGIQQPQHF,TGTGCCAGCAGTGGAATTCAACAGCCCCAGCATTTT